This T cell receptor (beta chain) was identified during a study of CD4 T cells in relation to SARS-CoV-2 and coronaviruses. The CDR3 contains 15 residues. Deletions cut 4 bases from V and 2 bases from J, with 14 bases between. Before the COVID-19 pandemic, during about 2010-2018, CD4+ T cells were taken from unexposed donors. Isolation of CD4+ T cells took place after approximately 10 days in culture. To note about this clone: Its antigen is unidentified.

Only in-frame clones appear in the TCRdb table, and some are missing; sequencing was by immunoSEQ multiplex PCR. The table shows 27,000 or so clones, with around 78% occurring only once. The rearrangement joins TRBV23-1 to TRBJ2-5, with D possibly called TRBD1 or TRBD2 (7 bases each). TRBV23-1 belongs to the ORF category, with a function that is uncertain. The sequence was collected from a human donor in good health. The sequenced sample was CD4+ T cells from PBMCs, cultured in vitro. CDR3 bases: TGCGCCAGCAGTCCGACAGGGAGGGAGCAAGAGACCCAGTACTTC. Protein: CASSPTGREQETQYF.